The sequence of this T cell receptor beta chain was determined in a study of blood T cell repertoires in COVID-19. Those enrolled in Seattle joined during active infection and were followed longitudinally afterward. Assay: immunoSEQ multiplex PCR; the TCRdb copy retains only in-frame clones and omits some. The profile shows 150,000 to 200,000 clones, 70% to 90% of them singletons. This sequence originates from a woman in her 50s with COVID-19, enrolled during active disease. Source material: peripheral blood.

CDR3 region: CASSQYGQGNSPLHF. The CDR3 DNA sequence: TGCGCCAGCAGCCAATACGGACAGGGAAATTCACCCCTCCACTTT. The rearrangement links TRBV4-1 to TRBJ1-6; TRBD1 matches 8 bases. Germline values: CDR1 MGHRA, CDR2 YSYEKL. CDR3 length: 15 residues. V trimming: 2 bases; J trimming: 7 bases; junction bases outside the gene matches: 4.